A selection of T cell receptor beta chains follows, all from one sample in a study of cytomegalovirus exposure and HLA in healthy donors. Generated by immunoSEQ multiplex PCR, the TCRdb table keeps only in-frame clones and is missing some. The repertoire has 250,000 to 350,000 clones, 70% to 90% of them found once; the top ten carry 3.5% to 4%. Sequenced material: PBMCs. These TCRs come from a middle-aged man in good health and CMV-seropositive. The CDR3 runs from the conserved cysteine through the conserved F or W. A D gene is named only where the DNA matches it firmly. Where a row states a size, it is once, few, many or the class of an expanded clone; other rows omit it.

J gene | clone size | V gene | D gene | CDR3 protein | CDR3 DNA
TRBJ1-2 | - | TRBV28 | TRBD1 | CASSLGQGAGGYTF | TGTGCCAGCAGTTTGGGTCAGGGGGCTGGTGGCTACACCTTC
TRBJ2-7 | - | TRBV4-3 | TRBD2 | CASSQDKGPVKSGSAYEQYF | TGCGCCAGCAGCCAAGATAAGGGCCCCGTAAAAAGCGGGAGCGCCTACGAGCAGTACTTC
TRBJ2-5 | - | TRBV27 | - | CASSFQGGETQYF | TGTGCCAGCAGTTTTCAGGGGGGAGAGACCCAGTACTTC
TRBJ1-1 | - | TRBV7-8 | - | CASSLTGNTEAFF | TGTGCCAGCAGCTTGACAGGCAACACTGAAGCTTTCTTT
TRBJ1-5 | - | TRBV28 | TRBD1 | CASRSPGTGYTAQHF | TGTGCCAGCAGGTCGCCCGGGACAGGGTATACAGCCCAGCATTTT
TRBJ2-2 | - | TRBV7-9 | - | CASSLVQGTGELFF | TGTGCCAGCAGCTTAGTACAGGGCACCGGGGAGCTGTTTTTT
TRBJ2-3 | - | TRBV7-2 | - | CASSLAGGDTQYF | TGTGCCAGCAGCTTAGCAGGGGGAGATACGCAGTATTTT
TRBJ2-1 | - | TRBV6-1 | - | CASSEMGSSYNEQFF | TGTGCCAGCAGTGAAATGGGCAGCTCCTACAATGAGCAGTTCTTC
TRBJ1-3 | - | TRBV4-3 | - | CASSQTQGTVRNTIYF | TGCGCCAGCAGCCAGACCCAGGGAACAGTTAGAAACACCATATATTTT
TRBJ1-5 | - | TRBV2 | - | CASSEARQPQHF | TGTGCCAGCAGTGAAGCCCGTCAGCCCCAGCATTTT
TRBJ2-1 | once | TRBV19 | TRBD1 | CASSLRTGQSYNEQFF | TGTGCCAGTAGTCTACGGACAGGGCAGTCCTACAATGAGCAGTTCTTC
TRBJ2-7 | - | TRBV7-8 | TRBD1 | CASSADRGFTYEQYF | TGTGCCAGCAGCGCAGACAGGGGTTTTACCTACGAGCAGTACTTC
TRBJ2-5 | - | TRBV7-2 | - | CASSSGMRETQYF | TGTGCCAGCAGCTCAGGGATGCGGGAGACCCAGTACTTC
TRBJ1-3 | - | TRBV7-2 | - | CASRPYPNSGNTIYF | TGTGCCAGCAGGCCCTACCCAAACTCTGGAAACACCATATATTTT
TRBJ2-2 | - | TRBV30 | TRBD2 | CAWGSGGTGELFF | TGTGCCTGGGGTAGCGGGGGGACCGGGGAGCTGTTTTTT
TRBJ2-3 | - | TRBV4-3 | - | CASSQDTGQTSTDTQYF | TGCGCCAGCAGCCAAGATACTGGACAAACTAGCACAGATACGCAGTATTTT
TRBJ2-7 | - | TRBV28 | TRBD1 | CASSILTGGGLSEQYF | TGTGCCAGCAGTATCCTGACAGGGGGCGGTCTCTCCGAGCAGTACTTC
TRBJ2-5 | - | TRBV15 | TRBD2 | CATSRLAGGQETQYF | TGTGCCACCAGCAGACTAGCGGGAGGACAAGAGACCCAGTACTTC
TRBJ1-5 | - | TRBV7-9 | - | CASSLGDIEPQHF | TGTGCCAGCAGCTTAGGGGACATCGAGCCCCAGCATTTT
TRBJ1-1 | - | TRBV20-1 | TRBD1 | CSARRDREAFF | TGCAGTGCTAGACGGGACAGGGAAGCTTTCTTT
TRBJ2-1 | - | TRBV15 | TRBD2 | CATSRDLAGVSYNEQFF | TGTGCCACCAGCAGAGATCTAGCGGGAGTATCTTACAATGAGCAGTTCTTC
TRBJ2-6 | - | TRBV2 | - | CASGEDRISRTGANVLTF | TGTGCCAGCGGCGAAGACAGGATTAGTCGGACTGGGGCCAACGTCCTGACTTTC
TRBJ2-1 | few | TRBV10-1 | TRBD2 | CASRQRLAGGHNEQFF | TGCGCCAGCAGGCAAAGACTAGCGGGAGGGCACAATGAGCAGTTCTTC
TRBJ2-3 | - | TRBV15 | - | CATSRSPGQKTDTQYF | TGTGCCACCAGCAGATCTCCCGGACAGAAGACAGATACGCAGTATTTT
TRBJ2-7 | once | TRBV9 | - | CASSVVADSYEQYF | TGTGCCAGCAGCGTAGTGGCGGACTCCTACGAGCAGTACTTC
TRBJ1-2 | - | TRBV5-6 | TRBD1 | CASSLGQGAPNYGYTF | TGTGCCAGCAGCTTGGGGCAGGGGGCTCCAAACTATGGCTACACCTTC
TRBJ1-1 | - | TRBV5-1 | - | CASSFGQMNTEAFF | TGCGCCAGCAGCTTCGGACAGATGAACACTGAAGCTTTCTTT
TRBJ1-1 | - | TRBV7-9 | TRBD1 | CASRRQGGLTEAFF | TGTGCCAGCAGGCGACAGGGAGGTCTGACTGAAGCTTTCTTT
TRBJ1-4 | - | TRBV7-8 | - | CASSLGRARVYEKLFF | TGTGCCAGCAGCTTAGGCCGGGCCAGGGTGTATGAAAAACTGTTTTTT
TRBJ2-7 | - | TRBV13 | TRBD1 | CASSSNPGTGWTYEQYF | TGTGCCAGCAGCTCGAACCCCGGGACAGGGTGGACCTACGAGCAGTACTTC
TRBJ2-7 | - | TRBV28 | TRBD2 | CASSLAGGPPYEQYF | TGTGCCAGCAGTTTAGCGGGAGGGCCCCCCTACGAGCAGTACTTC
TRBJ2-1 | - | TRBV15 | TRBD1 | CATSLGTGEYNEQFF | TGTGCCACCAGTCTCGGGACAGGGGAATACAATGAGCAGTTCTTC
TRBJ2-7 | - | TRBV9 | TRBD2 | CASSVDPGAGGEQYF | TGTGCCAGCAGCGTAGACCCAGGGGCGGGAGGCGAGCAGTACTTC
TRBJ2-3 | - | TRBV5-1 | TRBD1 | CASSLVGGGSDTQYF | TGCGCCAGCAGCTTGGTAGGGGGCGGGTCAGATACGCAGTATTTT
TRBJ1-5 | - | TRBV19 | - | CASSLLGNQPQHF | TGTGCCAGTAGTCTTTTAGGCAATCAGCCCCAGCATTTT
TRBJ2-3 | - | TRBV15 | - | CATSRDRPGADTQYF | TGTGCCACCAGCAGAGATCGGCCAGGGGCAGATACGCAGTATTTT
TRBJ1-2 | - | TRBV6-1 | - | CASREAGPSSYGYTF | TGTGCCAGCAGGGAGGCGGGACCCAGTTCCTATGGCTACACCTTC
TRBJ1-1 | - | TRBV11-2 | - | CASRTVQAMNTEAFF | TGTGCCAGTCGGACAGTCCAGGCCATGAACACTGAAGCTTTCTTT
TRBJ1-5 | - | TRBV7-5 | - | CARSLGGTGGQYSNQPQHF | TGTGCCAGAAGCTTAGGTGGGACAGGGGGCCAGTATAGCAATCAGCCCCAGCATTTT
TRBJ1-2 | - | TRBV6-6 | - | CASSYAATANYGYTF | TGTGCCAGCAGTTACGCGGCAACTGCTAACTATGGCTACACCTTC
TRBJ1-2 | - | TRBV7-6 | TRBD1 | CASSGAGTGVGYTF | TGTGCCAGCAGCGGGGCGGGGACAGGGGTTGGCTACACCTTC
TRBJ2-7 | - | TRBV14 | - | CASSQEGSTYEQYF | TGTGCCAGCAGCCAAGAGGGCTCCACCTACGAGCAGTACTTC
TRBJ1-4 | few | TRBV5-4 | - | CASSFASGQLNEKLFF | TGTGCCAGCAGCTTCGCGTCGGGACAACTTAATGAAAAACTGTTTTTT
TRBJ2-5 | - | TRBV7-3 | - | CASSTGPQEAQYF | TGTGCCAGCAGTACGGGTCCCCAAGAGGCCCAGTACTTC
TRBJ2-1 | few | TRBV5-8 | TRBD1 | CASSPDRAYSYNEQFF | TGTGCCAGCAGCCCCGACAGGGCCTACTCCTACAATGAGCAGTTCTTC
TRBJ2-7 | - | TRBV21-1 | - | CASKTSGSSYEQYF | TGTGCCAGCAAAACTAGCGGGAGTTCTTACGAGCAGTACTTC
TRBJ2-3 | - | TRBV2 | TRBD2 | CASSARLAGGPDTQYF | TGTGCCAGCAGTGCTCGACTAGCGGGAGGGCCGGATACGCAGTATTTT
TRBJ1-2 | - | TRBV18 | - | CASSPGPGDGYTF | TGTGCCAGCTCTCCCGGGCCAGGGGATGGCTACACCTTC
TRBJ1-1 | - | TRBV5-4 | - | CASSLAWGDTEAFF | TGTGCCAGCAGCTTGGCTTGGGGGGACACTGAAGCTTTCTTT
TRBJ2-2 | once | TRBV7-3 | - | CASSLIPQAGELFF | TGTGCCAGCAGCTTAATCCCCCAGGCCGGGGAGCTGTTTTTT
TRBJ1-1 | few | TRBV5-1 | - | CASSSVQAIGTEAFF | TGCGCCAGCAGCTCCGTACAGGCCATTGGCACTGAAGCTTTCTTT
TRBJ2-7 | - | TRBV6-1 | TRBD2 | CASSELAGDGYEQYF | TGTGCCAGCAGTGAGTTAGCGGGAGATGGCTACGAGCAGTACTTC
TRBJ2-2 | - | TRBV29-1 | - | CSVGVPSGELFF | TGCAGCGTTGGAGTTCCCTCCGGGGAGCTGTTTTTT
TRBJ1-1 | once | TRBV7-2 | - | CASSSPGYMNTEAFF | TGTGCCAGCAGCTCACCAGGATACATGAACACTGAAGCTTTCTTT
TRBJ2-1 | once | TRBV9 | TRBD2 | CASSGLAGGSYNEQFF | TGTGCCAGCAGCGGCCTAGCGGGAGGGTCCTACAATGAGCAGTTCTTC